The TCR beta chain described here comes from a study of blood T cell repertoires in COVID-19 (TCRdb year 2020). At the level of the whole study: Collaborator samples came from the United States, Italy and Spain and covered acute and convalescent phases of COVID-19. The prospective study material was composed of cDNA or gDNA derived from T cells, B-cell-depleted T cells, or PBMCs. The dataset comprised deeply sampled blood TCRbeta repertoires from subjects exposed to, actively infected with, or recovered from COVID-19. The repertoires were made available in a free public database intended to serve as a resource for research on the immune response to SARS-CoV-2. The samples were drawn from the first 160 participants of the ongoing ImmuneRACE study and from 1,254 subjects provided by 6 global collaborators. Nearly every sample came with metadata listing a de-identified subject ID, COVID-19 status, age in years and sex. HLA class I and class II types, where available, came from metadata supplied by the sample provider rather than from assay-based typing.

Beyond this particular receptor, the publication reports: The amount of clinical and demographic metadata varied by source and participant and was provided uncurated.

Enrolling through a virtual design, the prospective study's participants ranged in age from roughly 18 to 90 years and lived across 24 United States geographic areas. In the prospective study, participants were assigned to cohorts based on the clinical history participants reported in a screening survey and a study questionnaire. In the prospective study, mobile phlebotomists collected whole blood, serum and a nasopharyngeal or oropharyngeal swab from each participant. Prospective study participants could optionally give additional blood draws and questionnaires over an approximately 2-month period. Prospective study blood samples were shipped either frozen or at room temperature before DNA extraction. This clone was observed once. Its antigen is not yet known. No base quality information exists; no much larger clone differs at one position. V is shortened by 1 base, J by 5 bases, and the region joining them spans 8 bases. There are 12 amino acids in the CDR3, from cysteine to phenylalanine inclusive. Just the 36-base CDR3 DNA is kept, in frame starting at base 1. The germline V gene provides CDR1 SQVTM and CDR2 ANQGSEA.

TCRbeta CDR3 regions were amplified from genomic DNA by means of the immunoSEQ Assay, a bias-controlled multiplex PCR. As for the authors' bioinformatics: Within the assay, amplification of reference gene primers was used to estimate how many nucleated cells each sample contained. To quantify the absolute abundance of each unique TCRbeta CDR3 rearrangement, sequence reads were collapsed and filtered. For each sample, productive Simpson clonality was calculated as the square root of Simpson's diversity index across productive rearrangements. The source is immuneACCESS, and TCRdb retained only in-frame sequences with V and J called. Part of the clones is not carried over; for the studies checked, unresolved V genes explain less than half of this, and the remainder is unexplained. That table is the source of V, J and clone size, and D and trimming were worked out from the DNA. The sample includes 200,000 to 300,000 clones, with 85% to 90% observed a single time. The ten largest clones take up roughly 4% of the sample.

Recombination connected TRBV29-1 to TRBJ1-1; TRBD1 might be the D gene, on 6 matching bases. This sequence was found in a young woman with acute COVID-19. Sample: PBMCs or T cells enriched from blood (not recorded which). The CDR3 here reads CSVEVGATEAFF. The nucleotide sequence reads TGCAGCGTTGAAGTGGGGGCAACTGAAGCTTTCTTT.